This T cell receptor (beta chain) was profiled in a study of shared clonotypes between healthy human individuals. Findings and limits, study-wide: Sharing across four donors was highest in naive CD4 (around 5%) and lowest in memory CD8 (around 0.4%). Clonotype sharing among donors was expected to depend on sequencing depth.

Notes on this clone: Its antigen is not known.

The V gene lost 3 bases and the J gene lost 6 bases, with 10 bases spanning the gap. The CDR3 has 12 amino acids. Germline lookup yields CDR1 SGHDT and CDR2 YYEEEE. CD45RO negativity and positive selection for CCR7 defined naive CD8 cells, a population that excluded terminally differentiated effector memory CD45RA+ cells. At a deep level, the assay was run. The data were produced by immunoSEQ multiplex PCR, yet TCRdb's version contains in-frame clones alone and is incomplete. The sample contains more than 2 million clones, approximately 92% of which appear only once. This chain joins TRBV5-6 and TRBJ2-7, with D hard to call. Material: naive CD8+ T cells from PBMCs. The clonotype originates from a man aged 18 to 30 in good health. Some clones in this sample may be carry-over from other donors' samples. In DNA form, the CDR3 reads TGTGCCAGCAGCTGGGTGGGGTCCGAGCAGTACTTC. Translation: CASSWVGSEQYF.